This T cell receptor beta chain was obtained from a study of T cell repertoires in aging, cancer and after chemotherapy. In its sample, this clonotype was seen a few times. CDR1 SEHNR and CDR2 FQNEAQ come from the germline V gene (reference sequence). The CDR3 contains 16 residues. The V gene lost 5 bases and the J gene lost 4 bases, with 15 bases spanning the gap. Amplification of TCR beta used genomic DNA extracted from peripheral blood. TRB rearrangements spanning V, D and J were amplified using mixed TRB-A/B primers. MiXCR, applied by TCRdb to the multiplex PCR reads, yields one record per CDR3 protein. In the table there are approximately 13,000 distinct CDR3 sequences, roughly 26% of which are singletons.

The sample comprised blood. This TCR came from a human donor in good health. The chain employs TRBV7-9 and TRBJ1-6; a possible D gene is TRBD1 (6 bases). CDR3 in amino acids: CASSVGQSLYNSPLHF. CDR3 nucleotide sequence: TGTGCCAGCAGCGTAGGACAGAGTCTTTATAATTCACCCCTCCACTTT.